Below, one TCR beta chain is given with its context. Its antigen is unknown. The sample comes from a study of T cell responses to AZD1222 COVID-19 vaccine. The CDR3 sequence is 15 residues long. Trimming at V came to 5 bases and at J to 5 bases, leaving 5 bases not matched to a gene. The germline CDR1 and CDR2 sequences are SGHTA and FQGTGA. Sequenced by immunoSEQ multiplex PCR; TCRdb stores in-frame clones only, minus some. The table has 150,000 to 200,000 clones, around 88% seen once. Study-level results: Vaccine-related CD4 TCRs covered spike, predominating at 160-218 and 743-854. Spike-specific TCR breadth and depth grew following two AZD1222 doses. White British ancestry dominated among donors, who included more females, and clonal diversity was possibly underestimated.

The chain is built from TRBV7-3 and TRBJ2-2, with TRBD1 identical over 10 bases. The receptor was isolated from an adult who received the AZD1222 COVID-19 vaccine. This specimen consisted of peripheral blood, obtained 28 days after the second AZD1222 dose. The CDR3 DNA reads as TGTGCCAGCAGCCGGGACAGGGGTTATACCGGGGAGCTGTTTTTT. Translation: CASSRDRGYTGELFF.